Included here is one TCR beta chain sequence, with context. The repertoire was sequenced with immunoSEQ multiplex PCR; TCRdb's copy has only in-frame clones and lacks some. This table holds tens of thousands of clones, about nine tenths found once. The CDR3 sequence is 17 residues long. The ends were cut back, 3 bases at V and 8 bases at J, with 25 bases in the middle. Germline V gene data show CDR1 as SGHAT and CDR2 as FQNNGV. The record originates from a study of OX40 agonist ivuxolimab in advanced cancers. J is TRBJ1-1 and V is TRBV11-2; D may be TRBD1 (6 bases). This receptor was identified in an adult with an advanced solid tumor such as melanoma, head and neck, liver or kidney cancer. The source was CD4+ or CD8+ T cells sorted from blood, collected in a trial of the OX40 agonist ivuxolimab. The CDR3 here is CASSFLEGVMGAREAFF. CDR3 bases: TGTGCCAGCAGCTTCTTAGAGGGGGTTATGGGGGCTCGGGAAGCTTTCTTT.